This T cell receptor (beta chain) came from a study of blood T cell repertoires in COVID-19. Study context: Acute and convalescent COVID-19 samples came from the United States, Italy and Spain. In each case, the material was cDNA or gDNA derived from T cells, B-cell-depleted T cells, or PBMCs.

Germline V CDR1 and CDR2: LGHDT, YNNKEL (reference sequence). V shed 5 bases and J shed 4 bases, with 14 bases lying between them. CDR3 size: 14 residues. In the original processing: Estimation of nucleated cell counts relied on the amplification of reference gene primers. The assay was immunoSEQ multiplex PCR, and TCRdb's table has in-frame clones only and misses some. That table gives V, J and clone size, and the DNA gave D and trimming. Among fewer than 75,000 clones listed, roughly 86% were seen once. V and J are TRBV3-1 (or the pseudogene TRBV3-2) and TRBJ1-2; TRBD1 might be the D (6 bases). This TCR came from a man between 60 and 75 years old with acute or convalescent COVID-19. Sequenced: peripheral blood. The CDR3 sequence is CASSFQGNRYGYTF. As DNA, the CDR3 is TGTGCCAGCAGCTTCCAGGGGAATCGCTATGGCTACACCTTC.